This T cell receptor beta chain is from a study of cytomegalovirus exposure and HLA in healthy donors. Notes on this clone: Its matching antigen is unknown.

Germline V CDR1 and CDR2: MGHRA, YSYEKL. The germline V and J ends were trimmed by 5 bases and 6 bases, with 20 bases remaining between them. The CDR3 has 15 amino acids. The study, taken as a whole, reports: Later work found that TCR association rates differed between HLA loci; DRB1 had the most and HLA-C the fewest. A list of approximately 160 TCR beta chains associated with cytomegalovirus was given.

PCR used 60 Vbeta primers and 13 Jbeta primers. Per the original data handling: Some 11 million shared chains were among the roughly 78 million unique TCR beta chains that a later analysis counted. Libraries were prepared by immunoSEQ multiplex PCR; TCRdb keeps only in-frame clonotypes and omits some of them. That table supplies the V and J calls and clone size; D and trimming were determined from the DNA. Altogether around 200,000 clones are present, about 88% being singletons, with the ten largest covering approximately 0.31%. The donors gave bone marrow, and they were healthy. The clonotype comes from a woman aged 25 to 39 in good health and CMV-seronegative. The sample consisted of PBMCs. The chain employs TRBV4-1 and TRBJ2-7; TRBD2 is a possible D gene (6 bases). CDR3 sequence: CASSVNSGPTTEQYF. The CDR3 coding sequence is TGCGCCAGCAGCGTTAATAGCGGCCCTACGACCGAGCAGTACTTC.